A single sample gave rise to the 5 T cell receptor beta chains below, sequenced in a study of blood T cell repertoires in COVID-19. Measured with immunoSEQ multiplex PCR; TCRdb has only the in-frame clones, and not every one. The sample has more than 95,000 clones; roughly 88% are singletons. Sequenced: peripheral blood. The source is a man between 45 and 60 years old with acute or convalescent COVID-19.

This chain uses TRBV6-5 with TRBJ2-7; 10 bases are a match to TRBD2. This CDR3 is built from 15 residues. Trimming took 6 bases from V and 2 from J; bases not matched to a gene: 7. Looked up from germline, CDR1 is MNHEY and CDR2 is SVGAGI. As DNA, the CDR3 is TGTGCCAGCAGGGAGGGCACTAGCGGGACCTACGAGCAGTACTTC. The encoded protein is CASREGTSGTYEQYF.

CDR3 protein: CASSIQTSGSNEQFF. The CDR3 coding sequence is TGTGCCAGTAGTATTCAGACTAGCGGGAGTAATGAGCAGTTCTTC. This rearrangement joins TRBV19 to TRBJ2-1, with TRBD2 matching over 12 bases. This CDR3 is 15 amino acids long. J gave up 7 bases and V 3 bases, and 4 bases lay outside the gene matches. Per the germline V gene, CDR1 is LNHDA and CDR2 is SQIVND (reference sequence).

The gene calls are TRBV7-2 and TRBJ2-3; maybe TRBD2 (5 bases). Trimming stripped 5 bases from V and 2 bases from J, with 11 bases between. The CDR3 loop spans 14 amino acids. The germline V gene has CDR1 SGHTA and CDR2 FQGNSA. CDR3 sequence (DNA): TGTGCCAGCAGCAAGGACTTCCACACAGATACGCAGTATTTT. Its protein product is CASSKDFHTDTQYF. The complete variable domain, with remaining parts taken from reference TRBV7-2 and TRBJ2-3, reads GAGVSQSPSNKVTEKGKDVELRCDPISGHTALYWYRQSLGQGLEFLIYFQGNSAPDKSGLPSDRFSAERTGGSVSTLTIQRTQQEDSAVYLCASSKDFHTDTQYFGPGTRLTVL.

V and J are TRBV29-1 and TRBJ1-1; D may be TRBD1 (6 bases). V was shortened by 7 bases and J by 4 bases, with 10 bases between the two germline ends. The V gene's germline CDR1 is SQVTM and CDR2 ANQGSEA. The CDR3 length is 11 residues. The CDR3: CSAQGLTEAFF. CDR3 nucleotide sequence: TGCAGCGCACAGGGTCTCACTGAAGCTTTCTTT.

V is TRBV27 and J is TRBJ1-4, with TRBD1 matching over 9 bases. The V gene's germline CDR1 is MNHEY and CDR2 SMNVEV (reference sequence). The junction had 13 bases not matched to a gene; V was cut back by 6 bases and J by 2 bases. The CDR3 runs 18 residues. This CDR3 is CASSRTGGAARTNEKLFF. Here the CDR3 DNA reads TGTGCCAGCAGCCGTACAGGGGGCGCGGCAAGGACTAATGAAAAACTGTTTTTT.